One sample yielded the 10 T cell receptor beta chains listed below, sequenced in a study of pediatric ulcerative colitis. Some clones are missing from TCRdb's copy, which holds only in-frame ones; the method was immunoSEQ multiplex PCR. The sample holds approximately 60,000 clones, 86% seen once. Sequenced material: blood. The source is a boy younger than 18 with severe ulcerative colitis.

V and J are TRBV5-6 and TRBJ2-5, with 9 bases aligning to TRBD1. V lost 1 base and J lost 1; bases outside the gene matches: 8. Germline lookup yields CDR1 SGHDT and CDR2 YYEEEE. The CDR3 is 17 amino acids. The CDR3 DNA reads TGTGCCAGCAGCTTGCGGGGACAGGGTGGAGGCCAAGAGACCCAGTACTTC. Translating gives CASSLRGQGGGQETQYF.

J is TRBJ2-5 and V is TRBV7-2, with D unresolved. CDR1 and CDR2 (germline): SGHTA, FQGNSA. The CDR3 consists of 15 residues. V dropped 1 base and J dropped 1 base, with 10 bases sitting between them. This CDR3 reads CASSLGGRVQETQYF. CDR3 nucleotide sequence: TGTGCCAGCAGCTTAGGGGGTCGGGTCCAAGAGACCCAGTACTTC.

The chain uses TRBV30 and TRBJ2-1; 11 bases align to TRBD2. The V gene end was trimmed by 2 bases and the J gene end by 0 bases; junction bases not matched to a gene: 21. Germline V CDR1 and CDR2: GTSNPN, SVGIG (reference sequence). The CDR3 consists of 22 residues. CDR3: CAWSITGELAGEWVSSYNEQFF. DNA of the CDR3: TGTGCCTGGAGTATTACCGGGGAACTAGCGGGAGAGTGGGTCAGCTCCTACAATGAGCAGTTCTTC.

The gene calls are TRBV2 and TRBJ1-6; tentatively, D is TRBD1 (6 bases). V lost 5 bases, J lost 7 bases, and 12 bases lay in between. The CDR3 loop spans 14 amino acids. From germline, CDR1 is SNHLY and CDR2 FYNNEI. For the CDR3, the DNA is TGTGCCAGCAGTTACACAGGGAGGAATTCACCCCTCCACTTT. Protein product: CASSYTGRNSPLHF.

The rearrangement uses TRBV19 and TRBJ2-2; tentatively, D is TRBD2 (10 bases). V was cut by 8 bases and J by 1 base, with 35 bases left in between. The CDR3 is 22 residues long. The germline V gene encodes CDR1 LNHDA and CDR2 SQIVND (reference sequence). The CDR3 region has the DNA TGTGCCAGTTCCCCTCGGTGGGACAGGGTGGCCTTAGCGGGGGGGAACACCGGGGAGCTGTTTTTT. Residues: CASSPRWDRVALAGGNTGELFF.

The gene calls are TRBV19 and TRBJ2-1, with 9 bases identical to TRBD2. The germline V gene has CDR1 LNHDA and CDR2 SQIVND (reference sequence). The V segment lost 9 bases and the J segment 1 base; nucleotides outside the gene matches: 7. The CDR3 has 15 amino acids. The CDR3 DNA is TGTGCCAGCCGTAGCGGGAGCCAGTCCTACAATGAGCAGTTCTTC. It translates to CASRSGSQSYNEQFF.

This clone was recorded a few times. V and J are TRBV7-8 and TRBJ1-5; D may be TRBD1 (5 bases). V was clipped by 8 bases and J by 0 bases, with 8 bases between them. CDR1 SGHVS and CDR2 FQNEAQ come from the germline V gene. This CDR3 contains 13 residues. CDR3 in amino acids: CASLRDSNQPQHF. CDR3 sequence (DNA): TGTGCCAGCCTCAGGGATAGCAATCAGCCCCAGCATTTT.

This clone was counted only a few times. The CDR3 nucleotides are TGCGCCAGCAGCCTAGGGACAGGGGTCAATCAGCCCCAGCATTTT. Its protein is CASSLGTGVNQPQHF. V gene TRBV4-1 combines with J gene TRBJ1-5; 10 nucleotides agree with TRBD1. This CDR3 is built from 15 residues. The trim removed 4 bases at V and 3 bases at J, leaving 3 bases unmatched. The germline V gene encodes CDR1 MGHRA and CDR2 YSYEKL.

This clone was observed once. The gene calls are TRBV2 and TRBJ2-2; D not certain. V was pared by 2 bases and J by 5 bases, with 6 bases between. CDR1 and CDR2 from the germline V gene are SNHLY and FYNNEI. The CDR3 runs 13 residues. DNA for the CDR3: TGTGCCAGCAGTGAATTGGGAACCGGGGAGCTGTTTTTT. Its protein product is CASSELGTGELFF.

This clone appeared once. This chain connects TRBV5-6 to TRBJ2-6, with D perhaps matching TRBD2 (5 bases). The CDR3 is 18 amino acids. From germline, CDR1 is SGHDT and CDR2 YYEEEE. Trimming took off 0 bases at V and 0 bases at J, with 13 bases between the two ends. In DNA form, the CDR3 reads TGTGCCAGCAGCTTGGATCCCGGAGGTTACTCTGGGGCCAACGTCCTGACTTTC. Translation: CASSLDPGGYSGANVLTF.